This T cell receptor (beta chain) was sequenced in a study of blood T cell repertoires in COVID-19. Overall study context: The origin of the acute and convalescent COVID-19 samples was the United States, Italy and Spain. The analysed material was cDNA or gDNA that came from T cells, B-cell-depleted T cells, or PBMCs.

As originally analysed: Estimated nucleated cell counts came from reference gene primer amplification. Generated by immunoSEQ multiplex PCR, the TCRdb table keeps only in-frame clones and is missing some. Clone size and the V and J calls come from that table; the DNA yielded D and trimming. The top ten clones hold 13% of a sample with roughly 200,000 clones, more than 60% of them seen once. Germline CDR1 is MNHEY and CDR2 is SMNVEV (reference sequence). V was trimmed by 3 bases and J by 5 bases, leaving 14 bases between them. This CDR3 spans 15 amino acids. The chain is built from TRBV27 and TRBJ2-1, with TRBD2 as a possible D gene (6 bases). The sequence was obtained from a man in his fifties or sixties who had recovered from COVID-19. The sequencing input was peripheral blood. CDR3 in DNA: TGTGCCAGCAGTTTTTTTACCGGGAGCAACAATGAGCAGTTCTTC. This translates into CASSFFTGSNNEQFF.